This record covers a single TCR beta chain. Blood CD8+ and CD4+ T cells underwent high-throughput TCR beta sequencing. CD8+ and CD4+ T cells were negatively isolated; TEMRA cells were FACS-enriched. Random hexamers served to reverse transcribe roughly 0.5 to 1 ug RNA. TCR beta CDR3 was amplified by immunoSEQ covering 54 Vbeta and 13 Jbeta. TCRdb processed the immunoSEQ multiplex PCR reads anew with MiXCR; each CDR3 protein has one entry. The table lists around 180,000 distinct CDR3 sequences, around 95% of them singletons. From germline, CDR1 is DFQATT and CDR2 SNEGSKA (reference sequence). The CDR3 extends over 16 amino acids. V was clipped by 0 bases and J by 3 bases; unmatched bases: 6. These data originate in a study of CD8 T cells in Susac syndrome.

This sequence joins TRBV20-1 and TRBJ2-3; 10 positions agree with TRBD2. The TCR comes from a human donor with multiple sclerosis. Sequenced: CD4+ T cells from PBMCs. This chain's CDR3 is CSARDSSGGATDTQYF. The CDR3 DNA sequence: TGCAGTGCTAGAGATAGCAGCGGGGGGGCAACAGATACGCAGTATTTT.